Listed here is a single T cell receptor beta chain. Its antigen remains unknown. The entry originates in a study of cytomegalovirus exposure and HLA in healthy donors. Study-level information: The same platform was used for the 120 or so validation repertoires as for the approximately 630 first-cohort repertoires, as reported in a later analysis.

V gave up 4 bases and J gave up 5 bases; unmatched junction bases: 6. Per the germline V gene, CDR1 is GTSNPN and CDR2 is SVGIG (reference sequence). The CDR3 is 13 residues long. General study findings and limits: According to the study, some 160 TCR beta chains were cytomegalovirus-associated.

Using immunoSEQ multiplex PCR, the repertoire was profiled, and TCRdb retains in-frame clones only, with some absent. This table has about 220,000 clones, about 86% appearing once. This receptor was identified in a man younger than 35 in good health and CMV-seronegative. V and J are TRBV30 and TRBJ1-2; 8 bases align to TRBD1. The sample was PBMCs. The CDR3 loop is CAWNPGQAYGYTF. CDR3 coding DNA: TGTGCCTGGAATCCGGGACAGGCGTATGGCTACACCTTC.